A single sample is the source of the 3 T cell receptor beta chains below, sequenced in a study of T-cell memory formation after mild COVID-19 (TCRdb year 2021). Library creation used 5' RACE. The sequencer was an Illumina NovaSeq 6000. Using fastp at Q25 and MiXCR, TCRdb reprocessed the public reads and kept productive beta chains. For every CDR3 protein sequence, its rows merge into one entry that carries the most common genes and DNA. The sample table records about half a million distinct CDR3 sequences; 15% to 20% of these occur just once. The leading ten clones occupy roughly 12% of the sample. Material: PBMCs or a T cell subset sorted from them (not recorded which). The receptors shown here come from an adult woman who had mild COVID-19 (a few samples of this study predate the infection). The sample titles of this study are shuffled in the database, so cell type and time point are left out; the donor was told from shared clones.

The genes are TRBV10-3 and TRBJ1-5, with no clear D. The germline V and J ends were trimmed by 0 bases and 7 bases, with 10 bases remaining between them. The CDR3 loop spans 14 amino acids. The germline gives CDR1 ENHRY, CDR2 SYGVKD. CDR3 nucleotides: TGTGCCATCAGTGAGTCGGGAGGTCTCCAGCCCCAGCATTTT. Protein product: CAISESGGLQPQHF.

The chain combines TRBV6-1 with TRBJ2-7, with D perhaps TRBD2 (5 bases). Germline assignment: CDR1 MNHNS and CDR2 SASEGT. The CDR3 has 15 amino acids. Deletions cut 0 bases from V and 0 bases from J, with 9 bases between. The CDR3 DNA follows: TGTGCCAGCAGTGAAGCCCGGGGTCACTCCTACGAGCAGTACTTC. Its translation is CASSEARGHSYEQYF.

This clonotype turned up a few times. The V gene is TRBV28, the J gene TRBJ2-7; D is ambiguous. Germline-derived CDR1 and CDR2 are MDHEN and SYDVKM. This CDR3 spans 13 amino acids. V lost 6 bases and J lost 6, with 15 bases in between. CDR3 DNA sequence: TGTGCCAGCAGAGACTCGTTACTGGCCGAGCAGTACTTC. This gives the protein CASRDSLLAEQYF. Full variable domain (outside the CDR3, taken from reference TRBV28 and TRBJ2-7): DVKVTQSSRYLVKRTGEKVFLECVQDMDHENMFWYRQDPGLGLRLIYFSYDVKMKEKGDIPEGYSVSREKKERFSLILESASTNQTSMYLCASRDSLLAEQYFGPGTRLTVT.